The entry below gives a single T cell receptor (beta chain) sequence along with its context. The method was immunoSEQ multiplex PCR; TCRdb's version includes in-frame clones alone and lacks a portion of them. The sample contains about 2 million clones, about 95% of which appear only once. The naive CD8 subset, CD45RO-negative cells positively selected for CCR7, excluded terminally differentiated effector memory CD45RA+ cells. The data were taken from a study of shared clonotypes between healthy human individuals. The clonotype originates from a man in his late teens or twenties in good health. The material sequenced was naive CD8+ T cells sorted from blood.

CDR3 coding DNA: TGCGCCAGCAGCCAAGGGGCGGCCGTAGAGAACACTGAAGCTTTCTTT. This translates into CASSQGAAVENTEAFF. The V and J genes are TRBV4-3 and TRBJ1-1; no definite D call. Germline V gene lookup returns CDR1 LGHNA and CDR2 YSLEER. The CDR3 spans 16 residues. The V gene lost 1 base and the J gene lost 1 base, with 13 bases spanning the gap.